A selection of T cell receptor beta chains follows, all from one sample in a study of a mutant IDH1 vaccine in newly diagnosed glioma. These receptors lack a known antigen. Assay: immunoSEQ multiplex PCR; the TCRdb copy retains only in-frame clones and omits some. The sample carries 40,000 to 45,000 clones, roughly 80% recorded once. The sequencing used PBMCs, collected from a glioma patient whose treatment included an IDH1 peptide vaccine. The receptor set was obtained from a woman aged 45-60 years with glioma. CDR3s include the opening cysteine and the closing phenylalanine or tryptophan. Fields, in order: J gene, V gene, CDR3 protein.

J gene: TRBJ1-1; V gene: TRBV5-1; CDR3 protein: CASSSGGGQSTEAFF
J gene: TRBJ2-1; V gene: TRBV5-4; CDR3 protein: CASSRAGARVNEQFF
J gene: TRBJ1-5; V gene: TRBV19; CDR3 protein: CASSILRQGKDQPQHF
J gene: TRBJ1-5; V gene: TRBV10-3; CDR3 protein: CAISESTGYQPQHF
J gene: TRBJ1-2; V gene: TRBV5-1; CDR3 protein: CASSLGEGGYTF
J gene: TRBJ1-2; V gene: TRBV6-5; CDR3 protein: CASSSDHVYGYTF
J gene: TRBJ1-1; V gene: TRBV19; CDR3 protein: CASSFITEAFF
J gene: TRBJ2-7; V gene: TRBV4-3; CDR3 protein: CASSQDSGGGGSYEQYF
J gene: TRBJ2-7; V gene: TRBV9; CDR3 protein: CASSGDINEQYF
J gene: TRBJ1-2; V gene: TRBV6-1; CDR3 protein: CASRRDRNYGYTF
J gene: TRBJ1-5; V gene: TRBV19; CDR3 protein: CASSWGTSQPQHF
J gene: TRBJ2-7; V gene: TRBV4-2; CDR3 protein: CASSQADAYEQYF
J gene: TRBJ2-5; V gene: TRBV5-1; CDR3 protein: CASSLALAGHETQYF
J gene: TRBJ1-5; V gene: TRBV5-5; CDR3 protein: CASRKGQGRTQPQHF
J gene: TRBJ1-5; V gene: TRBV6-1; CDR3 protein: CASIRWTAQDGPQHF
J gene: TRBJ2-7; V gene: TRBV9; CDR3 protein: CASSVGPTGVREDEQYF
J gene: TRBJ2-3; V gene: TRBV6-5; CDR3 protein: CASSYSGGTDTQYF
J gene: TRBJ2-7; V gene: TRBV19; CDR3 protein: CATGTGPFEQYF
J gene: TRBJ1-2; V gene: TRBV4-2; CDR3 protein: CASNSPGGMLDYGYTF
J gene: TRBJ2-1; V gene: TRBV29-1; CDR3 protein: CSAASRAGDNEQFF
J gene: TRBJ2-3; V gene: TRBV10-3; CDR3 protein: CAMRETSTDTQYF
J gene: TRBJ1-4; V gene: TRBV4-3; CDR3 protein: CASSQEAASTNEKLFF
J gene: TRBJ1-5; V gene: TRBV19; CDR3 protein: CASMRTPGPLRVSNQPQHF
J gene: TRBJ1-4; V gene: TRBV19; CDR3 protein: CASRPLQGRRATNEKLFF
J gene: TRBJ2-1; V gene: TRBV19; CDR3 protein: CASSIALAGGYNEQFF
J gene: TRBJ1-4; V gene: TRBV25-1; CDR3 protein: CASSELQGARANEKLFF
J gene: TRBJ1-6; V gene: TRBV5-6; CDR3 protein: CASSYRTSYNSPLHF
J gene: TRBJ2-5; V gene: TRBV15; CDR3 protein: CATSRETGWGQETQYF
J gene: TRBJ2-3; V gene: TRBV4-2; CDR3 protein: CASSQDSSPSSTDTQYF
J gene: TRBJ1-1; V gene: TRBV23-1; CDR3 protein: CASSQGIVKTEAFF
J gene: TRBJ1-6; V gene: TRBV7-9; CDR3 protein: CASSLRGGNSPLHF
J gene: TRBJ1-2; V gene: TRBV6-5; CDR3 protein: CASTGATNYGYTF
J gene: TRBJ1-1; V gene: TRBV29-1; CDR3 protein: CSVDQGLLNTEAFF
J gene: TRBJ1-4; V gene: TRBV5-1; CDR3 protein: CASSKDGFGEKLFF
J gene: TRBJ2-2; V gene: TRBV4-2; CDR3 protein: CASSQAGRSNTGELFF
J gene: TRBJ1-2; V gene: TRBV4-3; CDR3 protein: CASSQDSGTGIGYTF
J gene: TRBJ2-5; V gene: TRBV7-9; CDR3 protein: CASSLAEETQYF
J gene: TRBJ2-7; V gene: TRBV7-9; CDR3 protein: CASSRDSLSSYEQYF
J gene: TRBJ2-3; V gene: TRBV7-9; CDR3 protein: CASSLTEADTQYF
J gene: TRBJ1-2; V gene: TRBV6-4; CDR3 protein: CASSDSQGAYGYTF
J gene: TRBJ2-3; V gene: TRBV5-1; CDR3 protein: CASSPGQGSTDTQYF
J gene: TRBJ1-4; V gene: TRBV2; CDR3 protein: CASSTISTNEKLFF
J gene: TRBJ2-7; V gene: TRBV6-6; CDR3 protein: CASSSPEGSDEQYF
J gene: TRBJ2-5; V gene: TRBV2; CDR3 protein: CASSRQGSQETQYF
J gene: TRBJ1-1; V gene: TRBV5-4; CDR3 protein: CASSLSSFTEAFF
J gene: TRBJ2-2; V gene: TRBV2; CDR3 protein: CASSEFVVAGDTGELFF
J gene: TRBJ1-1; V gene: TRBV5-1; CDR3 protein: CASSLDSNTEAFF
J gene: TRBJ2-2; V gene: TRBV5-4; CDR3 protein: CASSLGGAGGRVSPGELFF
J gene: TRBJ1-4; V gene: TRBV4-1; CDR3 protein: CASSPGTTNEKLFF
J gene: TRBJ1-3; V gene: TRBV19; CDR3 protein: CASSTRVETYF
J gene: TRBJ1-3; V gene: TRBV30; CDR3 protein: CAWSPAGGNTIYF
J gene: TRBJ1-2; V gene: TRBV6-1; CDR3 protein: CASSESGSYGYTF
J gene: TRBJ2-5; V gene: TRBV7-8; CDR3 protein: CASSQQGLETQYF
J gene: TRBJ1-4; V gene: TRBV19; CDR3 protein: CASSREGTRGNEKLFF
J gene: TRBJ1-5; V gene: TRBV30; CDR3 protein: CAWGAGGDQPQHF
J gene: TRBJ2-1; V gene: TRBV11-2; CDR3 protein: CASTAPSGGYNEQFF
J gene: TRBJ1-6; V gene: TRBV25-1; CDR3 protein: CASRGAQLLPLHF
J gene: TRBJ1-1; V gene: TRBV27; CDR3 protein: CASSSVSGGNTEAFF
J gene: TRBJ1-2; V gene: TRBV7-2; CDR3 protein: CASSFARQGKVGYTF
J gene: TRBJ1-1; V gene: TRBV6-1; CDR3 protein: CASSPRTGDFGAFF